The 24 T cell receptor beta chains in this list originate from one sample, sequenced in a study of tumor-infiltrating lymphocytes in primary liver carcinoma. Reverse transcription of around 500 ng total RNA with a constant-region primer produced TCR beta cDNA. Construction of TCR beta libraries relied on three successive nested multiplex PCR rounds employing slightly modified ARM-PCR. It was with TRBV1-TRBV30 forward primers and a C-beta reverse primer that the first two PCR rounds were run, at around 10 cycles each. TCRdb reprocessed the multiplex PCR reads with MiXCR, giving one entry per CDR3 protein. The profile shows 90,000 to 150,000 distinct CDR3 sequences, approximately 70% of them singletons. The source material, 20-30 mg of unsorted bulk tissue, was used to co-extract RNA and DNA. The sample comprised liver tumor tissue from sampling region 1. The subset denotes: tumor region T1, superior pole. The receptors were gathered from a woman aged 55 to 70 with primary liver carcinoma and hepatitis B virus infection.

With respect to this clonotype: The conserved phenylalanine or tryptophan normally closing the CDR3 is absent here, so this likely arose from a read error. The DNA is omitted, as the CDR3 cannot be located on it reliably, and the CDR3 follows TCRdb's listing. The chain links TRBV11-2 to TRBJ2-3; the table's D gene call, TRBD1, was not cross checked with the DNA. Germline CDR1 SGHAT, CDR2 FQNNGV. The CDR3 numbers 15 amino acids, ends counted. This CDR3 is CASSQNAGEADTQCL.

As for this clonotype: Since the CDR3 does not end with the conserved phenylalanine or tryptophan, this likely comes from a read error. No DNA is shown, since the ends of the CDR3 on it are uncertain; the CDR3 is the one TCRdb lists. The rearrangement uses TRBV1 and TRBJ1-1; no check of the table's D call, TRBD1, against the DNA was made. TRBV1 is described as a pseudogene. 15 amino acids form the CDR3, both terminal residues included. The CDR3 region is CTSSQSLQGTTAAFS.

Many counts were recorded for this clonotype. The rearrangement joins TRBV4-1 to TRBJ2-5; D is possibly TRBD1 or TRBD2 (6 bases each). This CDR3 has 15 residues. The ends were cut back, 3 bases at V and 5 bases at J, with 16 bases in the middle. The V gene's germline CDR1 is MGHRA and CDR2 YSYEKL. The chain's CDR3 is CASSQGGHGRETQYF. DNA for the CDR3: TGCGCCAGCAGCCAGGGGGGACATGGACGCGAGACCCAGTACTTC.

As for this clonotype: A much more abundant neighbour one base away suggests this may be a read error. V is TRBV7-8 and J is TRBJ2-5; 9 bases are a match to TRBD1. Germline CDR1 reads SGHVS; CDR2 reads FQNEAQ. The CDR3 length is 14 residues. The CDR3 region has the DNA TGTGCCAGCAGCTGGACAGGGGATCGGGAGACCCTGTACTTC. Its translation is CASSWTGDRETLYF.

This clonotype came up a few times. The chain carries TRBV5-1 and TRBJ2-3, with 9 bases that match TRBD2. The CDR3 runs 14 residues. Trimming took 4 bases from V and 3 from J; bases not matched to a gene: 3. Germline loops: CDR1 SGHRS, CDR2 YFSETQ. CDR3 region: CASSTGLATDTQYF. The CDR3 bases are TGCGCCAGCAGCACCGGACTAGCGACAGATACGCAGTATTTT.

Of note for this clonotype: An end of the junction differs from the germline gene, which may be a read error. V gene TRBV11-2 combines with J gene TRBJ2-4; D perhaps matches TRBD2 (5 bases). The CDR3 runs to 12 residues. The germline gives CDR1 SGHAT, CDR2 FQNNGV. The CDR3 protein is CASSLAGGIQNF. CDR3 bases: TGTGCCAGCAGCTTAGCAGGAGGCATTCAGAACTTC. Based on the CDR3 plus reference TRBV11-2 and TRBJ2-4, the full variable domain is EAGVAQSPRYKIIEKRQSVAFWCNPISGHATLYWYQQILGQGPKLLIQFQNNGVVDDSQLPKDRFSAERLKGVDSTLKIQPAKLEDSAVYLCASSLAGGIQNFGAGTRLSVL.

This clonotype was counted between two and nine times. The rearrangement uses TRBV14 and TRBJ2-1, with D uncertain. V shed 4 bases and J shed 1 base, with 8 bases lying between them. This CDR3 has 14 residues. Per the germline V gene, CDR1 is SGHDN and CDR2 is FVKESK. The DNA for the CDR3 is TGTGCCAGCAGCCCTTATGGGTCCTACAATGAGCAGTTCTTC. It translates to CASSPYGSYNEQFF.

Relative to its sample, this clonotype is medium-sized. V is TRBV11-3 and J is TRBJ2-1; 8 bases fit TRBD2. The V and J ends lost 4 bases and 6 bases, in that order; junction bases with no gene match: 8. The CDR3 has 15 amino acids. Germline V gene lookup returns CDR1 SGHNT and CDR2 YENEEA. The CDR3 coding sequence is TGTGCCAGCAGCTCAACCGGGACTAGAAGCAATGAGCAGTTCTTC. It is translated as CASSSTGTRSNEQFF.

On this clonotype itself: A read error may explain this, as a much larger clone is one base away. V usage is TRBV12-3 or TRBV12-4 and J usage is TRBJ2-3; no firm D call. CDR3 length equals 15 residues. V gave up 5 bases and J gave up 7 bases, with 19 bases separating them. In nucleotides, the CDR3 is TGTGCCAGCAGTCACTCGCTCCTGATTGCAAATACGCAGTATTTT. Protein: CASSHSLLIANTQYF.

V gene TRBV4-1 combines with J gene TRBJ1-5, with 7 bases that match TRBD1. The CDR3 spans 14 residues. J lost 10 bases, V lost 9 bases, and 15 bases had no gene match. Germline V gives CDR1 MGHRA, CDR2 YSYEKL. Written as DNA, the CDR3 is TGCGCCAGGAGTCTAGAACAGGGGTGGCAACCCCAGCATTTT. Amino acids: CARSLEQGWQPQHF.

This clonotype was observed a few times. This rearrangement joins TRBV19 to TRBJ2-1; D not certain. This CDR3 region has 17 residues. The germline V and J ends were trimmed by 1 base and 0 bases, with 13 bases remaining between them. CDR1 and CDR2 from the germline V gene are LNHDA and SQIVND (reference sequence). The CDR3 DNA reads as TGTGCCAGTAGTATAGCTTTATCTGGGTACTCCTACAATGAGCAGTTCTTC. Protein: CASSIALSGYSYNEQFF.

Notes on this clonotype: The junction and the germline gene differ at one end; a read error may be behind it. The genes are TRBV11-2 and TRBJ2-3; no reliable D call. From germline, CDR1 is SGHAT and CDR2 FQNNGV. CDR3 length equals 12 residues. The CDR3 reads CASSPWTDTHYF. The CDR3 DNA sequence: TGTGCTAGCAGCCCCTGGACGGATACGCACTATTTT. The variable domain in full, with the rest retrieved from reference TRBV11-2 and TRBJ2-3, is EAGVAQSPRYKIIEKRQSVAFWCNPISGHATLYWYQQILGQGPKLLIQFQNNGVVDDSQLPKDRFSAERLKGVDSTLKIQPAKLEDSAVYLCASSPWTDTHYFGPGTRLTVL.

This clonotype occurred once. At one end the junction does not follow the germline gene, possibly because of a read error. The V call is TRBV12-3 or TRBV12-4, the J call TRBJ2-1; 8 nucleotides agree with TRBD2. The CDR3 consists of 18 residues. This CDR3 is CARSLAFSGSLLRNEQFF. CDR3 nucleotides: TGTGCCAGAAGTTTAGCGTTCAGCGGGAGTCTTCTTCGCAATGAGCAGTTCTTC.

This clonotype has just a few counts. CDR3 sequence: CASSFTQANTEAFF. Here the CDR3 DNA reads TGTGCCAGCAGTTTTACTCAGGCGAACACTGAAGCTTTCTTT. The chain couples TRBV28 to TRBJ1-1; D uncertain. The CDR3 covers 14 residues. Germline assignment: CDR1 MDHEN and CDR2 SYDVKM. V was pared by 3 bases and J by 1 base, with 9 bases between.

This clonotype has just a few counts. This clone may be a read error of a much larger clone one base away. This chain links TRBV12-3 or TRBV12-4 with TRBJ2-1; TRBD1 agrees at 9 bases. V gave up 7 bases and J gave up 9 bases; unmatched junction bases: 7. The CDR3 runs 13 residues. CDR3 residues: CASTTDRGIEQFF. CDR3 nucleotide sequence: TGTGCCAGCACCACGGACAGGGGCATTGAGCAGTTCTTC.

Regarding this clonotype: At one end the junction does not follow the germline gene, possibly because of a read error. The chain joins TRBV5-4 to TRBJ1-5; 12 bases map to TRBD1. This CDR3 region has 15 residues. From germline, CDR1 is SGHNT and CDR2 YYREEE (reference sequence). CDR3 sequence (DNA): TGTGCTGGCAGCTTGGGGACAGGGGGCAACCAGCCCCAGCATTTT. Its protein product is CAGSLGTGGNQPQHF.

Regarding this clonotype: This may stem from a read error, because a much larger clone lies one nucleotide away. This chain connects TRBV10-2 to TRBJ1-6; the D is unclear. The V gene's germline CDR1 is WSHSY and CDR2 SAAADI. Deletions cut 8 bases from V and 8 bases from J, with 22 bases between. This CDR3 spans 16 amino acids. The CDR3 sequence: CASARFESRHDSPLHF. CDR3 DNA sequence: TGCGCCAGCGCCCGTTTCGAGAGCAGGCACGATTCACCCCTCCACTTT.

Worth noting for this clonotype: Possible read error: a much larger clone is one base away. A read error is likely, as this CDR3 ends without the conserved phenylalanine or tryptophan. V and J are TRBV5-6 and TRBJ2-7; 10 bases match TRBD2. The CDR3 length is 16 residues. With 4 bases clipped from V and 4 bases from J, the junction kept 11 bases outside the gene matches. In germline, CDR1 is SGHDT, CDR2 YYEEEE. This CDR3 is CASSLPSGRGLYEQYS. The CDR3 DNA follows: TGTGCCAGCAGCCTCCCTAGCGGGAGAGGGTTATACGAGCAGTACTCC.

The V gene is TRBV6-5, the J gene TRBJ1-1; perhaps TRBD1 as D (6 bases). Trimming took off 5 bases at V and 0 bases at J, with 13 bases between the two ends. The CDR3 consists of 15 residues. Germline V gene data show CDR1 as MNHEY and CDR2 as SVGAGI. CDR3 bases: TGTGCCAGCAGTAATCACAGGGCAGTGAACACTGAAGCTTTCTTT. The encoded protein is CASSNHRAVNTEAFF.

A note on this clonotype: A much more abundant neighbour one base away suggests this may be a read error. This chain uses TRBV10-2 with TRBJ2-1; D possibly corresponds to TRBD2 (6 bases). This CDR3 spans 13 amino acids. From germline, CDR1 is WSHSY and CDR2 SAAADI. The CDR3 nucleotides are TGCGCCAGCAGCCGGACTACCCACAATGAGCATTTCTTC. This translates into CASSRTTHNEHFF.

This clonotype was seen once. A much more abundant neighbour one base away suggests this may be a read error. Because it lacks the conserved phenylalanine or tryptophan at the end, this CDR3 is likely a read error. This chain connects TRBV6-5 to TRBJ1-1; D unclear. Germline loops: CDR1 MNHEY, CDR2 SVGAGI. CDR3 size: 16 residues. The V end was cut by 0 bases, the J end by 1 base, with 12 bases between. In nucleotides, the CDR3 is TGTGCCAGCAGTTACTCCCTGACTCGGAAGAACACTGAAGCTTTCTCT. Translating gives CASSYSLTRKNTEAFS.

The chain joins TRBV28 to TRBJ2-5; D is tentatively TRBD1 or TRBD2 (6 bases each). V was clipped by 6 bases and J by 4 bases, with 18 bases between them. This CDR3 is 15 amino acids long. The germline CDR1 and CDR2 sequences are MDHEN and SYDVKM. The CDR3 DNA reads TGTGCCAGCAGCCTCGGCGGAGGGGGGCGAGAGACCCAGTACTTC. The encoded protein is CASSLGGGGRETQYF.

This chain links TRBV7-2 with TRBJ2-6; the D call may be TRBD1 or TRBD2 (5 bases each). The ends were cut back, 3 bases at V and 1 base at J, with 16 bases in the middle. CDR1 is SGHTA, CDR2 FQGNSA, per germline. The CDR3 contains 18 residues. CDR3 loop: CASSFVGPVASGANVLTF. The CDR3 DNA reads TGTGCCAGCAGCTTCGTGGGACCGGTGGCGTCTGGGGCCAACGTCCTGACTTTC.

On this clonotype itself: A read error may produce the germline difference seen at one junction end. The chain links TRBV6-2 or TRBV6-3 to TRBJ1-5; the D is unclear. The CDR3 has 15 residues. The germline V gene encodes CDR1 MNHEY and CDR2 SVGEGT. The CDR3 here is CASRDGRGANQLQHF. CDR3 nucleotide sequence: TGTGCCAGTCGAGACGGACGGGGAGCGAATCAGCTCCAGCATTTT.